The next 24 T cell receptor beta chains were all read from a single sample in a study of T cells after yellow fever vaccination. TCRdb independently ran MiXCR on the 5' RACE reads; one entry per CDR3 protein. The data hold approximately 600,000 distinct CDR3 sequences, with 10% to 15% observed a single time. The sequenced sample was PBMCs, obtained on the day of the yellow fever booster vaccination. These TCRs come from a man under 40 who received the YFV17D yellow fever vaccine.

V and J are TRBV5-1 and TRBJ2-7; 11 bases line up with TRBD2. This CDR3 has 18 amino acids. V was pared by 4 bases and J by 0 bases, with 12 bases of the junction left unmatched. Germline V gives CDR1 SGHRS, CDR2 YFSETQ. For the CDR3, the DNA is TGCGCCAGCAGCCCAAAACCGGGACTAGCGGACTTCTCCTACGAGCAGTACTTC. Amino acid sequence: CASSPKPGLADFSYEQYF.

This clonotype has more than one count but fewer than ten. The chain recombines TRBV7-2 with TRBJ1-1; no definite D call. Trimming took 7 bases from V and 1 from J, leaving 13 bases between them. The CDR3 consists of 14 residues. Germline assignment: CDR1 SGHTA and CDR2 FQGNSA. CDR3 region: CASTYLRANTEAFF. CDR3 bases: TGTGCCAGCACCTACCTGCGGGCGAACACTGAAGCTTTCTTT. The variable domain in full, completed from reference TRBV7-2 and TRBJ1-1, reads GAGVSQSPSNKVTEKGKDVELRCDPISGHTALYWYRQSLGQGLEFLIYFQGNSAPDKSGLPSDRFSAERTGGSVSTLTIQRTQQEDSAVYLCASTYLRANTEAFFGQGTRLTVV.

The rearrangement links TRBV7-2 to TRBJ2-1, with a possible D match to TRBD2 (5 bases). Trimming removed 5 bases at V and 4 bases at J, with 15 bases between. Germline V gives CDR1 SGHTA, CDR2 FQGNSA. This CDR3 has 15 amino acids. CDR3 DNA: TGTGCCAGCAGCCGGAGCGGACCAGTTTACAATGAGCAGTTCTTC. Amino acids: CASSRSGPVYNEQFF.

The chain joins TRBV25-1 to TRBJ1-6; maybe TRBD1 (5 bases). Deletions cut 7 bases from V and 9 bases from J, with 13 bases between. The CDR3 length is 13 residues. Per germline, CDR1 MGHDK and CDR2 SYGVNS. This CDR3 reads CASTGRARSPLHF. In DNA, the CDR3 is TGTGCCAGCACGGGCAGGGCCCGTTCACCCCTCCACTTT.

The chain couples TRBV29-1 to TRBJ2-6, with D tentatively TRBD1 or TRBD2 (5 bases each). The ends were cut back, 7 bases at V and 0 bases at J, with 13 bases in the middle. Germline values: CDR1 SQVTM, CDR2 ANQGSEA. This CDR3 is built from 15 residues. The chain's CDR3 is CSAGASFSGANVLTF. The CDR3 DNA reads as TGCAGCGCCGGGGCGAGTTTCTCTGGGGCCAACGTCCTGACTTTC.

There are a few counts of this clonotype. The chain combines TRBV12-3 or TRBV12-4 with TRBJ1-2, with D unclear. The CDR3 totals 14 residues. Trimming removed 3 bases from V and 3 bases from J, with 11 bases in between. The CDR3 DNA reads as TGTGCCAGCAGTTTGCCCCCGGCGGACTATGGCTACACCTTC. It codes for CASSLPPADYGYTF.

The chain recombines TRBV30 with TRBJ1-1; D ambiguous. Deletions cut 8 bases from V and 11 bases from J, with 24 bases between. From germline, CDR1 is GTSNPN and CDR2 SVGIG (reference sequence). This CDR3 spans 13 amino acids. The CDR3 region is CAGRSSRLSRAFF. The CDR3 DNA is TGTGCCGGCCGTTCTTCCCGGTTGTCTAGGGCTTTCTTT.

V is TRBV20-1 and J is TRBJ2-5, with unresolved D. Germline V gene lookup returns CDR1 DFQATT and CDR2 SNEGSKA (reference sequence). V was cut by 6 bases and J by 3 bases, with 14 bases left in between. The CDR3 runs 13 residues. The CDR3 DNA reads as TGCAGTGCAGCTGCGCAACGGAAAGAGACCCAGTACTTC. Its translation is CSAAAQRKETQYF.

This chain connects TRBV7-8 to TRBJ2-3; D is unclear. The germline V gene encodes CDR1 SGHVS and CDR2 FQNEAQ. This CDR3 contains 18 residues. Trimming took 1 base from V and 0 from J, leaving 17 bases between them. CDR3 amino acids: CASSLDFLRSASTDTQYF. CDR3 nucleotides: TGTGCCAGCAGCTTAGACTTTTTGAGGAGCGCTAGCACAGATACGCAGTATTTT.

The chain joins TRBV24-1 to TRBJ2-3; D gene uncertain. The CDR3 has 13 amino acids. Germline CDR1 reads KGHDR; CDR2 reads SFDVKD. V was clipped by 4 bases and J by 6 bases, with 10 bases between them. The CDR3 nucleotides are TGTGCCACCAGTGACGCCTGGTCGGATACGCAGTATTTT. Translating it yields CATSDAWSDTQYF.

This clonotype turned up a few times. The chain couples TRBV5-4 to TRBJ2-7; 12 bases align to TRBD2. Germline assignment: CDR1 SGHNT and CDR2 YYREEE (reference sequence). This CDR3 comprises 16 residues. V dropped 4 bases and J dropped 4; count of bases not matched to a gene: 9. CDR3 sequence reads: CASSPSATSGSYEQYF. The CDR3 bases are TGTGCCAGCAGCCCCTCAGCGACTAGCGGGAGTTACGAGCAGTACTTC.

This rearrangement joins TRBV2 to TRBJ2-3; D call uncertain. The CDR3 is 14 residues long. V gave up 8 bases and J gave up 2 bases, with 14 bases separating them. Germline CDR1 SNHLY, CDR2 FYNNEI. CDR3 region: CASQSELHTDTQYF. The CDR3 nucleotides are TGTGCCAGCCAAAGCGAATTACACACAGATACGCAGTATTTT.

This sequence joins TRBV19 and TRBJ2-1, with D possibly TRBD2 on 6 matching bases. V lost 7 bases, J lost 4 bases, and 17 bases lay in between. CDR1 is LNHDA and CDR2 is SQIVND in the germline V gene (reference sequence). The CDR3 extends over 15 amino acids. The CDR3 DNA reads as TGTGCCAGTAATCCAGCGGGCCGATCGTACAATGAGCAGTTCTTC. This codes for CASNPAGRSYNEQFF.

The rearrangement uses TRBV20-1 and TRBJ2-1, with TRBD2 identical over 13 bases. Germline CDR1 is DFQATT and CDR2 is SNEGSKA (reference sequence). J gave up 5 bases and V 1 base, and 2 bases lay outside the gene matches. The CDR3 spans 15 residues. Written as DNA, the CDR3 is TGCAGTGCTAGAGGTGGGACTAGCGGGAACAATGAGCAGTTCTTC. This codes for CSARGGTSGNNEQFF.

This chain joins TRBV19 and TRBJ2-1; D might be TRBD2 (6 bases). The CDR3 contains 14 residues. V was pared by 5 bases and J by 4 bases, with 12 bases between. In germline, CDR1 is LNHDA, CDR2 SQIVND (reference sequence). CDR3 residues: CASSWGEIYNEQFF. The CDR3 bases are TGTGCCAGTAGTTGGGGGGAGATTTACAATGAGCAGTTCTTC.

At least ten counts were recorded for this clonotype. The genes are TRBV20-1 and TRBJ2-1; D possibly corresponds to TRBD2 (5 bases). The CDR3 has 13 amino acids. Trimming cost V 3 bases and J 9 bases, with 15 bases left between them. Germline values: CDR1 DFQATT, CDR2 SNEGSKA (reference sequence). The CDR3 protein is CSASKPSSSEQFF. In DNA, the CDR3 is TGCAGTGCTAGTAAGCCTAGCTCTAGTGAGCAGTTCTTC.

This clonotype was detected many times. The chain is built from TRBV7-6 and TRBJ2-5, with a weak D call TRBD2 (5 bases). Germline CDR1 and CDR2: SGHVS and FNYEAQ. The CDR3 runs to 11 residues. The V and J ends lost 3 bases and 7 bases respectively, with 6 bases between them. The CDR3 sequence: CASSFGRTQYF. CDR3 DNA: TGTGCCAGCAGCTTTGGGAGGACCCAGTACTTC.

In DNA, the CDR3 is TGCAGCTCTGAGGAAAGCTCCTACAATGAGCAGTTCTTC. It is translated as CSSEESSYNEQFF. The chain uses TRBV29-1 and TRBJ2-1; D call uncertain. Trimming removed 8 bases from V and 0 bases from J, with 11 bases in between. The CDR3 consists of 13 residues. From germline, CDR1 is SQVTM and CDR2 ANQGSEA.

V gene TRBV7-6 combines with J gene TRBJ2-1; D unclear. Trimming cost V 1 base and J 6 bases, with 13 bases left between them. The CDR3 is 15 residues long. The germline V gene encodes CDR1 SGHVS and CDR2 FNYEAQ. The CDR3: CASSLEAVAINEQFF. CDR3 nucleotide sequence: TGTGCCAGCAGCTTAGAGGCGGTTGCGATCAATGAGCAGTTCTTC. The full variable domain, with the rest looked up from reference TRBV7-6 and TRBJ2-1, is GAGVSQSPRYKVTKRGQDVALRCDPISGHVSLYWYRQALGQGPEFLTYFNYEAQQDKSGLPNDRFSAERPEGSISTLTIQRTEQRDSAMYRCASSLEAVAINEQFFGPGTRLTVL.

The gene calls are TRBV7-9 and TRBJ2-7; D assignment may be TRBD1 or TRBD2 (5 bases each). This CDR3 comprises 14 residues. The ends were cut back, 5 bases at V and 7 bases at J, with 18 bases in the middle. Germline values: CDR1 SEHNR, CDR2 FQNEAQ (reference sequence). CDR3 in DNA: TGTGCCAGCAGCCCTATGGGGGTCTACGGTGAGCAGTACTTC. Encoded protein: CASSPMGVYGEQYF.

This clonotype was seen a handful of times. J is TRBJ1-6 and V is TRBV5-1, with D uncertain. Trimming left V 1 base short and J 9 bases short, with 14 bases between. Looked up from germline, CDR1 is SGHRS and CDR2 is YFSETQ. The CDR3 has 15 residues. The CDR3 DNA follows: TGCGCCAGCAGCTTGAGGCAGGAAAGAGTTTCACCCCTCCACTTT. Translated, it gives CASSLRQERVSPLHF.

This clonotype was seen a few times. The gene calls are TRBV3-1 and TRBJ1-3; TRBD1 might be the D (6 bases). Germline V gene sequence: CDR1 LGHDT, CDR2 YNNKEL (reference sequence). CDR3 length: 16 amino acids. V was pared by 1 base and J by 5 bases, with 15 bases between. This CDR3 is CASSQAGASGRNTIYF. The CDR3 DNA follows: TGTGCCAGCAGCCAAGCGGGGGCCAGTGGGAGAAACACCATATATTTT.

This clonotype came up a few times. As DNA, the CDR3 is TGCGCCAGCAGTCCCCCGTTGGGCTGGTCCGTAAAAGAGACCCAGTACTTC. Translated, it gives CASSPPLGWSVKETQYF. This sequence joins TRBV10-2 and TRBJ2-5; D unclear. CDR1 and CDR2 from the germline V gene are WSHSY and SAAADI. Trimming pared 5 bases from V and 3 bases from J, leaving 22 bases between. The CDR3 has 17 amino acids.

This clonotype was seen a handful of times. The genes are TRBV12-3 or TRBV12-4 and TRBJ1-1; 7 bases are shared with TRBD1. CDR3 length: 14 amino acids. V lost 4 bases to trimming and J lost 1 base; unmatched junction nucleotides: 3. CDR3 protein: CASSSRQGNTEAFF. The CDR3 coding sequence is TGTGCCAGCAGTTCCCGACAGGGGAACACTGAAGCTTTCTTT.